Reported below is one T cell receptor (beta chain). This entry comes from a study of T cell repertoires and Cas9 in healthy adults. Looking at the study overall: CD4 and CD8 compartments: SpCas9-reactive T cells profiled for potency, cytotoxicity, lineage.

Assay: immunoSEQ multiplex PCR; the TCRdb copy retains only in-frame clones and omits some. The sample consists of 20,000 to 25,000 clones, 90% of them appearing once. Trimming left V 1 base short and J 8 bases short, with 6 bases between. The CDR3 runs to 13 residues. Germline-derived CDR1 and CDR2 are SEHNR and FQNEAQ (reference sequence). Sequencing was performed on CD4+ effector T cells (CD127+, CD25-, CD137-, CD154-) from PBMCs; culture status not recorded. The clonotype comes from a human donor in good health. This rearrangement joins TRBV7-9 to TRBJ1-6, with D unclear. The CDR3 protein is CASSLEGDSPLHF. DNA of the CDR3: TGTGCCAGCAGCTTAGAGGGAGATTCACCCCTCCACTTT.